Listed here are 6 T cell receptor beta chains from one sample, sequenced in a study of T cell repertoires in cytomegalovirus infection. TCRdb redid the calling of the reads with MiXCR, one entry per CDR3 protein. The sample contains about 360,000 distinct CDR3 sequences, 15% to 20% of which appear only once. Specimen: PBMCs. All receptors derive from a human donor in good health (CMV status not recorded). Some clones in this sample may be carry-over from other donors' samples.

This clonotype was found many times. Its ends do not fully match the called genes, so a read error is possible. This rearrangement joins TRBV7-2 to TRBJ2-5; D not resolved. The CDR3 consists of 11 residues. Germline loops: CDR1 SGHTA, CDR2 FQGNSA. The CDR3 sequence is CASSSQVTQYF. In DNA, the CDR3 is TGTGCCAGCAGCTCCCAAGTGACCCAGTACTTC.

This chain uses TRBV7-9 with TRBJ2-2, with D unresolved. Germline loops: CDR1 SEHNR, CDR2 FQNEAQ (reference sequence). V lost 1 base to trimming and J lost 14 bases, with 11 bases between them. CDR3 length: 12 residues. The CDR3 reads CASSLDLGVLFF. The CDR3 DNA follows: TGTGCCAGCAGCTTAGATCTAGGAGTACTGTTTTTT. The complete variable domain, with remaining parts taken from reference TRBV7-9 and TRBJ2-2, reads DTGVSQNPRHKITKRGQNVTFRCDPISEHNRLYWYRQTLGQGPEFLTYFQNEAQLEKSRLLSDRFSAERPKGSFSTLEIQRTEQGDSAMYLCASSLDLGVLFFGEGSRLTVL.

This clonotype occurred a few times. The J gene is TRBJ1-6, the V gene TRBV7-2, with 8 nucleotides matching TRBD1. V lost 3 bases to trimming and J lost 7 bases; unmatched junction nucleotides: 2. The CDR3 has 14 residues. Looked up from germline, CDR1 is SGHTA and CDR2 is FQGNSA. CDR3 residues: CASSLTGANSPLHF. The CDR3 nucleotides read TGTGCCAGCAGCTTGACAGGGGCAAATTCACCCCTCCACTTT.

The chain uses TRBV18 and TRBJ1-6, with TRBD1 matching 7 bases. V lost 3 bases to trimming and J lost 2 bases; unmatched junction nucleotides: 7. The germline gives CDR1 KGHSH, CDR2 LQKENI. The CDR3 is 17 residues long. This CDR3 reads CASSPNMGQTYNSPLHF. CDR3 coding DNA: TGTGCCAGCTCACCTAACATGGGACAGACCTATAATTCACCCCTCCACTTT.

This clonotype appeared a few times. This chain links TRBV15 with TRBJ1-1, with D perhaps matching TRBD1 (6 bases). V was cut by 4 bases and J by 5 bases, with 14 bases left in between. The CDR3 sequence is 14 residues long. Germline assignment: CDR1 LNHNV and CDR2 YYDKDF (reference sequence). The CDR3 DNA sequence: TGTGCCACCAGCAAAGGGGGGTTCACAACTGAAGCTTTCTTT. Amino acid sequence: CATSKGGFTTEAFF.

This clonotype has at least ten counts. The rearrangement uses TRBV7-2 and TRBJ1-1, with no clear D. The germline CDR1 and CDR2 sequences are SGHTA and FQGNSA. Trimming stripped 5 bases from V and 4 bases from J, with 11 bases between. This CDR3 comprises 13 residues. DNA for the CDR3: TGTGCCAGCAGCACCGGACGAGGCACTGAAGCTTTCTTT. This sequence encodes CASSTGRGTEAFF.